This T cell receptor beta chain is drawn from a study of shared clonotypes between healthy human individuals. For the study at large: Donors, aged 18 to 49, were a couple of women and a few men. Study results and limitations: Clonotypes that were shared across a handful of donors made up roughly 5% of naive CD4 clonotypes.

The CDR3 length is 15 residues. V lost 0 bases, J lost 0 bases, and 9 bases lay in between. Germline CDR1 is SGHTA and CDR2 is FQGNSA. At a deep level, the assay was run. Sorted-subset replicate PCR reactions were performed with approximately 200 ng DNA, corresponding to tens of thousands of T cell genomes. TCRdb's copy holds only in-frame clones and misses some; the assay was immunoSEQ multiplex PCR. The data show a few million clones, 93% seen once. The naive CD8 population came from CD45RO-negative cells selected for CCR7, without terminally differentiated effector memory CD45RA+ cells. A note on this clone: Its matching antigen is unknown. Other DNA sequences in the same sample also yield this CDR3.

The source of this sequence is a man aged 18-30 years in good health. Some clones in this sample may be carry-over from other donors' samples. Sequenced: naive CD8+ T cells from PBMCs. The chain recombines TRBV7-2 with TRBJ2-7, with D tentatively TRBD1 (6 bases). CDR3: CASSLARGSSYEQYF. CDR3 DNA sequence: TGTGCCAGCAGCTTAGCGAGGGGGAGCTCCTACGAGCAGTACTTC.